These 29 T cell receptor beta chains share one sample of origin, sequenced in a study of T cell changes during pregnancy in multiple sclerosis. Clones were read by immunoSEQ multiplex PCR, and TCRdb kept only the in-frame ones, dropping some. The sample has over 70,000 clones; 85% to 95% are singletons. Sequencing was performed on peripheral blood, taken in the first trimester of pregnancy. Receptors originate from a female donor in good health, enrolled as a control in a pregnancy study.

The chain couples TRBV29-1 to TRBJ1-4; tentatively, D is TRBD1 (6 bases). Germline assignment: CDR1 SQVTM and CDR2 ANQGSEA. The ends were cut back, 3 bases at V and 10 bases at J, with 12 bases in the middle. The CDR3 covers 12 residues. Written as DNA, the CDR3 is TGCAGCGTTGAGAAGGGGGGGGGAAAACTGTTTTTT. Encoded protein: CSVEKGGGKLFF.

V and J are TRBV2 and TRBJ1-2, with TRBD1 as a possible D gene (6 bases). The V end was cut by 4 bases, the J end by 5 bases, with 14 bases between. This CDR3 has 14 residues. CDR1 is SNHLY and CDR2 is FYNNEI in the germline V gene. The CDR3 nucleotides are TGTGCCAGCAGTGCGGGCTGGGGGCGGTATGGCTACACCTTC. Protein product: CASSAGWGRYGYTF.

The chain carries TRBV9 and TRBJ2-7; D might be TRBD2 (5 bases). Germline CDR1 and CDR2: SGDLS and YYNGEE. This CDR3 is built from 15 residues. V lost 4 bases to trimming and J lost 0 bases, with 14 bases between them. The CDR3 region has the DNA TGTGCCAGCAGCCCCCAACCGGGGAGCTCCTACGAGCAGTACTTC. Translation gives CASSPQPGSSYEQYF.

The J gene is TRBJ1-5, the V gene TRBV7-8; TRBD1 matches 7 bases. The CDR3 is made up of 15 amino acids. After removal of 0 bases from V and 6 bases from J, the junction contained 5 bases not matched to a gene. Germline-derived CDR1 and CDR2 are SGHVS and FQNEAQ. CDR3 sequence reads: CASSLAGTAFQPQHF. The DNA of the CDR3 is TGTGCCAGCAGCTTAGCCGGGACAGCCTTTCAGCCCCAGCATTTT.

The chain is built from TRBV29-1 and TRBJ1-1, with 8 bases identical to TRBD1. V lost 3 bases, J lost 13 bases, and 7 bases stayed unmatched. CDR1 and CDR2 from the germline V gene are SQVTM and ANQGSEA. The CDR3 has 11 amino acids. CDR3 loop: CSVDRDRLVFF. The CDR3 DNA reads TGCAGCGTTGATAGGGACAGGTTAGTTTTCTTT.

The chain joins TRBV10-3 to TRBJ2-7; D perhaps matches TRBD1 (5 bases). Trimming took 6 bases from V and 2 from J, leaving 14 bases between them. The germline V gene encodes CDR1 ENHRY and CDR2 SYGVKD. There are 14 residues in the CDR3. For the CDR3, the DNA is TGTGCCATCAGGGGGCGAGAAGGGGCCTACGAGCAGTACTTC. Protein product: CAIRGREGAYEQYF.

The V call is TRBV5-6, the J call TRBJ1-5; TRBD1 matches at 8 bases. Germline assignment: CDR1 SGHDT and CDR2 YYEEEE. This CDR3 spans 17 amino acids. Trimming cost V 2 bases and J 0 bases; bases outside gene matches: 7. The CDR3: CASSFGTGGNSNQPQHF. CDR3 nucleotides: TGTGCCAGCAGCTTCGGGACAGGAGGTAATAGCAATCAGCCCCAGCATTTT. The entire variable domain, with the rest obtained from reference TRBV5-6 and TRBJ1-5, is as follows: DAGVTQSPTHLIKTRGQQVTLRCSPKSGHDTVSWYQQALGQGPQFIFQYYEEEERQRGNFPDRFSGHQFPNYSSELNVNALLLGDSALYLCASSFGTGGNSNQPQHFGDGTRLSIL.

This clone was seen a single time. The genes are TRBV4-3 and TRBJ2-6, with a tentative D call TRBD1 (5 bases). Trimming removed 8 bases from V and 2 bases from J, with 10 bases in between. The germline V gene has CDR1 LGHNA and CDR2 YSLEER. The CDR3 has 14 amino acids. The CDR3 loop is CASSTDPGANVLTF. The CDR3 nucleotides read TGCGCCAGCTCGACAGACCCTGGGGCCAACGTCCTGACTTTC.

The chain combines TRBV11-2 with TRBJ2-2; TRBD1 agrees at 8 bases. Trimming removed 7 bases from V and 1 base from J; junction bases left unmatched: 8. CDR1 and CDR2 from the germline V gene are SGHAT and FQNNGV. This CDR3 has 16 amino acids. CDR3 in amino acids: CASNPRGRGNTGELFF. The CDR3 bases are TGTGCCAGCAACCCCAGGGGGCGCGGGAACACCGGGGAGCTGTTTTTT.

The CDR3: CASSSTSRTSTDTQYF. CDR3 coding DNA: TGTGCCAGCTCATCGACTAGCCGAACTAGCACAGATACGCAGTATTTT. The chain recombines TRBV18 with TRBJ2-3; 7 positions agree with TRBD2. The CDR3 has 16 residues. Looked up from germline, CDR1 is KGHSH and CDR2 is LQKENI. Losses at the gene ends were 5 bases for V and 0 bases for J; bases not matched to a gene: 8.

This chain connects TRBV5-1 to TRBJ1-2, with 7 bases that match TRBD1. V lost 4 bases and J lost 5; bases outside the gene matches: 8. The CDR3 contains 14 residues. Germline V gene lookup returns CDR1 SGHRS and CDR2 YFSETQ. This chain's CDR3 is CASSPPGQIYGYTF. CDR3 DNA: TGCGCCAGCAGCCCACCGGGACAGATTTATGGCTACACCTTC.

This clone was found once. V and J are TRBV7-3 and TRBJ2-1; no firm D call. This CDR3 is 12 amino acids long. Per germline, CDR1 SGHTA and CDR2 FQGTGA. V was pared by 0 bases and J by 10 bases, with 7 bases between. The CDR3: CASSLTYSEQFF. The CDR3 DNA sequence: TGTGCCAGCAGCTTAACTTATTCCGAGCAGTTCTTC.

This clone was recorded a few times. The chain's CDR3 is CASKTSGGIYTQYF. The CDR3 nucleotides are TGTGCCAGCAAGACTAGCGGGGGGATTTATACGCAGTATTTT. This chain joins TRBV28 and TRBJ2-3; 13 positions match TRBD2. The CDR3 is 14 residues long. The germline gives CDR1 MDHEN, CDR2 SYDVKM. V was clipped by 7 bases and J by 7 bases; unmatched bases: 5.

This clone appeared once. This chain connects TRBV28 to TRBJ1-2, with 8 bases identical to TRBD1. The germline CDR1 and CDR2 sequences are MDHEN and SYDVKM. This CDR3 has 16 amino acids. V was pared by 6 bases and J by 5 bases, with 14 bases of the junction left unmatched. This CDR3 reads CASRVSGSGGAYGYTF. The DNA for the CDR3 is TGTGCCAGCAGGGTTTCCGGGTCAGGGGGCGCGTATGGCTACACCTTC.

This clone has a handful of counts. This rearrangement joins TRBV4-2 to TRBJ1-5, with 9 bases aligning to TRBD1. Trimming removed 0 bases from V and 9 bases from J; junction bases left unmatched: 6. CDR3 size: 15 residues. Germline V CDR1 and CDR2: LGHNA, YNFKEQ. CDR3 sequence (DNA): TGTGCCAGCAGCCAAGAACGACAGGGGGAAAGGCCCCAGCATTTT. Protein sequence: CASSQERQGERPQHF.

The chain links TRBV2 to TRBJ2-2; 8 bases fit TRBD2. From germline, CDR1 is SNHLY and CDR2 FYNNEI. Trimming at V came to 6 bases and at J to 2 bases, leaving 5 bases not matched to a gene. This CDR3 comprises 15 residues. Written as DNA, the CDR3 is TGTGCCAGCAGATCAGCGGGGGCCAACACCGGGGAGCTGTTTTTT. It codes for CASRSAGANTGELFF. Using reference TRBV2 and TRBJ2-2 for the parts outside the CDR3, the full variable domain is EPEVTQTPSHQVTQMGQEVILRCVPISNHLYFYWYRQILGQKVEFLVSFYNNEISEKSEIFDDQFSVERPDGSNFTLKIRSTKLEDSAMYFCASRSAGANTGELFFGEGSRLTVL.

The chain links TRBV9 to TRBJ1-4; TRBD1 aligns across 8 bases. V was clipped by 3 bases and J by 4 bases; unmatched bases: 2. CDR1 and CDR2 (germline): SGDLS, YYNGEE. This CDR3 has 14 residues. The CDR3 sequence is CASSGQGINEKLFF. Here the CDR3 DNA reads TGTGCCAGCAGCGGACAGGGGATTAATGAAAAACTGTTTTTT.

This clone was observed once. This sequence joins TRBV27 and TRBJ2-7, with 7 bases matching TRBD1. CDR1 and CDR2 (germline): MNHEY, SMNVEV (reference sequence). The CDR3 loop spans 13 amino acids. J was trimmed by 6 bases and V by 3 bases; bases with no gene match: 5. DNA of the CDR3: TGTGCCAGCAGTTTTAGGGGGCGAGGCGAGCAGTACTTC. Protein sequence: CASSFRGRGEQYF.

The chain links TRBV19 to TRBJ1-1; no firm D call. The CDR3 is 13 residues long. The germline V and J ends were trimmed by 8 bases and 4 bases, with 14 bases remaining between them. CDR1 and CDR2 from the germline V gene are LNHDA and SQIVND (reference sequence). CDR3 nucleotide sequence: TGTGCCAGTTTCGGGGTTGAGGGCACTGAAGCTTTCTTT. As protein: CASFGVEGTEAFF.

The chain recombines TRBV19 with TRBJ1-1; 10 bases match TRBD1. The CDR3 runs 16 residues. Trimming at V came to 3 bases and at J to 0 bases, leaving 4 bases not matched to a gene. Looked up from germline, CDR1 is LNHDA and CDR2 is SQIVND (reference sequence). This CDR3 reads CASSIRGQGMNTEAFF. The DNA of the CDR3 is TGTGCCAGTAGTATTAGGGGACAGGGGATGAACACTGAAGCTTTCTTT.

This rearrangement joins TRBV4-2 to TRBJ1-5; D perhaps matches TRBD1 (5 bases). Trimming removed 8 bases from V and 6 bases from J, with 17 bases in between. The CDR3 is made up of 14 amino acids. Germline V CDR1 and CDR2: LGHNA, YNFKEQ. CDR3 bases: TGTGCCAGCTCCCAGGGCGGGGCGGGTCAGCCCCAGCATTTT. Translating it yields CASSQGGAGQPQHF.

The chain joins TRBV19 to TRBJ1-3; tentatively, D is TRBD1 (6 bases). The CDR3 runs to 16 residues. Germline lookup yields CDR1 LNHDA and CDR2 SQIVND (reference sequence). Trimming removed 6 bases from V and 0 bases from J, with 15 bases in between. The chain's CDR3 is CASSKQGQSSGNTIYF. CDR3 bases: TGTGCCAGTAGCAAGCAGGGGCAAAGCTCTGGAAACACCATATATTTT.

The V and J genes are TRBV7-9 and TRBJ2-7, with 8 bases aligning to TRBD1. The CDR3 sequence is 16 residues long. The V gene's germline CDR1 is SEHNR and CDR2 FQNEAQ (reference sequence). The V gene end was trimmed by 4 bases and the J gene end by 6 bases; junction bases not matched to a gene: 14. CDR3 sequence reads: CASSSPPPGTGGEQYF. For the CDR3, the DNA is TGTGCCAGCAGCTCTCCTCCGCCCGGGACAGGCGGCGAGCAGTACTTC.

This rearrangement joins TRBV7-2 to TRBJ2-3, with 14 bases fitting TRBD2. The CDR3 spans 15 residues. The J segment lost 11 bases and the V segment lost 1 base, leaving 5 bases of the junction unmatched. Per germline, CDR1 SGHTA and CDR2 FQGNSA. CDR3 sequence: CASSLGLAGGSKQYF. CDR3 coding DNA: TGTGCCAGCAGCTTAGGACTAGCGGGGGGGTCCAAGCAGTATTTT.

The V gene is TRBV7-9, the J gene TRBJ2-1; D unclear. Trimming left V 3 bases short and J 6 bases short, with 3 bases between. The CDR3 spans 11 residues. In germline, CDR1 is SEHNR, CDR2 FQNEAQ (reference sequence). CDR3 sequence: CASSFRNEQFF. The CDR3 DNA reads TGTGCCAGCAGCTTCCGCAATGAGCAGTTCTTC.

V usage is TRBV13 and J usage is TRBJ1-1; D ambiguous. The germline V gene encodes CDR1 PRHDT and CDR2 FYEKMQ (reference sequence). Trimming left V 3 bases short and J 1 base short, with 12 bases between. This CDR3 spans 15 amino acids. CDR3 loop: CASSLDLGENTEAFF. Written as DNA, the CDR3 is TGTGCCAGCAGCTTGGATCTAGGTGAGAACACTGAAGCTTTCTTT.

This chain connects TRBV4-2 to TRBJ1-2; D is uncertain. This CDR3 spans 14 amino acids. Looked up from germline, CDR1 is LGHNA and CDR2 is YNFKEQ. Trimming removed 0 bases from V and 0 bases from J, with 5 bases in between. CDR3 sequence: CASSQDQTNYGYTF. The CDR3 DNA reads as TGTGCCAGCAGCCAAGATCAAACTAACTATGGCTACACCTTC.

V gene TRBV5-1 combines with J gene TRBJ1-3, with D uncertain. CDR3 size: 13 residues. The V gene lost 5 bases and the J gene lost 4 bases, with 10 bases spanning the gap. Germline CDR1 and CDR2: SGHRS and YFSETQ. This CDR3 reads CASSPGSGNTIYF. The CDR3 bases are TGCGCCAGCAGTCCAGGTTCCGGAAACACCATATATTTT.

This chain connects TRBV4-1 to TRBJ2-5, with D perhaps TRBD1 (6 bases). The V and J ends lost 3 bases and 5 bases respectively, with 16 bases between them. CDR3 length equals 15 residues. Germline V gives CDR1 MGHRA, CDR2 YSYEKL. The CDR3 nucleotides read TGCGCCAGCAGCCAGGAGAACAGGGTATTGGAGACCCAGTACTTC. Its translation: CASSQENRVLETQYF.